The rows below give T cell receptor beta chains drawn from one sample of a study of T cells in Graves' hyperthyroidism and ophthalmopathy. From the multiplex PCR reads, TCRdb called clonotypes with MiXCR, one entry per CDR3 protein. The repertoire consists of some 500,000 distinct CDR3 sequences, with about an eighth occurring once and the leading ten covering around a sixth. The sample comprised blood. The origin of the receptors is a woman aged 18-35 years with Graves' hyperthyroidism. CDR3s include the opening cysteine and the closing phenylalanine or tryptophan. The order of the fields is clone size, D gene, V gene, J gene, CDR3 protein, CDR3 DNA. The D gene is left open where the match is weak. Expanded clones get a size class; other rows say once, few or many, or leave the size out.

clone size: few; D gene: -; V gene: TRBV19; J gene: TRBJ2-1; CDR3 protein: CASSVKTSGNEQFF; CDR3 DNA: TGTGCCAGTAGTGTCAAGACTAGTGGGAATGAGCAGTTCTTC
clone size: many; D gene: TRBD1; V gene: TRBV11-3; J gene: TRBJ2-2; CDR3 protein: CASSPDTGGTGELFF; CDR3 DNA: TGTGCCAGCAGCCCCGACACAGGGGGCACCGGGGAGCTGTTTTTT
clone size: -; D gene: -; V gene: TRBV28; J gene: TRBJ1-3; CDR3 protein: CASSFPSSGNTIYF; CDR3 DNA: TGTGCCAGCAGTTTCCCCAGCTCTGGAAACACCATATATTTT
clone size: -; D gene: -; V gene: TRBV19; J gene: TRBJ2-1; CDR3 protein: CASSIGIPEYNEQFF; CDR3 DNA: TGTGCCAGTAGTATCGGGATCCCAGAATACAATGAGCAGTTCTTC
clone size: -; D gene: -; V gene: TRBV20-1; J gene: TRBJ1-5; CDR3 protein: CSATHWGRGGNQPQHF; CDR3 DNA: TGCAGTGCTACCCACTGGGGGCGAGGGGGCAATCAGCCCCAGCATTTT
clone size: few; D gene: -; V gene: TRBV12-3/TRBV12-4; J gene: TRBJ1-2; CDR3 protein: CASSLVEGWYGYTF; CDR3 DNA: TGTGCCAGCAGTTTAGTAGAGGGGTGGTATGGCTACACCTTC
clone size: -; D gene: -; V gene: TRBV7-7; J gene: TRBJ2-3; CDR3 protein: CASSLGPATDTQYF; CDR3 DNA: TGTGCTAGCAGCTTAGGCCCTGCCACAGATACGCAGTATTTT
clone size: -; D gene: -; V gene: TRBV19; J gene: TRBJ2-3; CDR3 protein: CASSIRPPSDTQYF; CDR3 DNA: TGTGCCAGTAGTATAAGGCCACCTTCAGATACGCAGTATTTT
clone size: -; D gene: -; V gene: TRBV20-1; J gene: TRBJ2-2; CDR3 protein: CSARVGSENTGELFF; CDR3 DNA: TGCAGTGCTAGAGTCGGTAGCGAGAACACCGGGGAGCTGTTTTTT
clone size: few; D gene: -; V gene: TRBV19; J gene: TRBJ1-2; CDR3 protein: CASLPRDGANYGYTF; CDR3 DNA: TGTGCCAGCCTTCCGAGAGACGGAGCTAACTATGGCTACACCTTC